This T cell receptor (beta chain) comes out of a study of shared clonotypes between healthy human individuals. Study context: Aged between 18 and 49, the donors were two women and three men.

Data came from immunoSEQ multiplex PCR; TCRdb stores just in-frame clones and leaves some out. The table lists more than 400,000 clones, about 85% of them singletons. Trimming took 6 bases from V and 3 from J, leaving 9 bases between them. Germline lookup yields CDR1 SNHLY and CDR2 FYNNEI. There are 12 residues in the CDR3. The chain is built from TRBV2 and TRBJ2-7, with no clear D. This receptor was obtained from a woman aged 40 to 50 in good health. Some clones in this sample may be carry-over from other donors' samples. Sequencing used PBMCs. The CDR3 loop is CASSLNHYEQYF. CDR3 nucleotide sequence: TGTGCCAGCAGCCTAAACCACTACGAGCAGTACTTC. The complete variable domain, with remaining parts taken from reference TRBV2 and TRBJ2-7, reads EPEVTQTPSHQVTQMGQEVILRCVPISNHLYFYWYRQILGQKVEFLVSFYNNEISEKSEIFDDQFSVERPDGSNFTLKIRSTKLEDSAMYFCASSLNHYEQYFGPGTRLTVT.